Each of the 6 T cell receptor beta chains below was sequenced from the same sample in a study of blood T cell repertoires in COVID-19. Clones were read by immunoSEQ multiplex PCR, and TCRdb kept only the in-frame ones, dropping some. The repertoire holds around 100,000 clones, with about 90% as singletons. Sequencing was done on a sample of peripheral blood. Receptors originate from a man aged 25 to 40 in a cohort sampled during active COVID-19.

The V call is TRBV7-3, the J call TRBJ2-1, with TRBD1 identical over 7 bases. The CDR3 has 15 amino acids. In germline, CDR1 is SGHTA, CDR2 FQGTGA. With V trimmed by 0 bases and J by 3 bases, 2 bases remained unmatched. CDR3 DNA: TGTGCCAGCAGCTTAACGGACAGGAACTACAATGAGCAGTTCTTC. It translates to CASSLTDRNYNEQFF.

The chain carries TRBV3-1 (or the pseudogene TRBV3-2) and TRBJ2-2, with D unclear. Germline V gene data show CDR1 as LGHDT and CDR2 as YNNKEL (reference sequence). The CDR3 sequence is 16 residues long. The V gene lost 1 base and the J gene lost 3 bases, with 12 bases spanning the gap. CDR3 sequence: CASSQGAGRDTGELFF. In DNA, the CDR3 is TGTGCCAGCAGCCAAGGGGCCGGTAGAGACACCGGGGAGCTGTTTTTT.

In this sample, this clone turned up once. In DNA, the CDR3 is TGTGCCAGTAGTACGGGGGACAGAATCCTAACTGAAGCTTTCTTT. Its protein product is CASSTGDRILTEAFF. This chain connects TRBV19 to TRBJ1-1; 7 nucleotides line up with TRBD1. Trimming cost V 4 bases and J 5 bases; bases outside gene matches: 10. The length of the CDR3 is 15 residues. Germline V gene data show CDR1 as LNHDA and CDR2 as SQIVND (reference sequence). The complete variable domain, with remaining parts taken from reference TRBV19 and TRBJ1-1, reads DGGITQSPKYLFRKEGQNVTLSCEQNLNHDAMYWYRQDPGQGLRLIYYSQIVNDFQKGDIAEGYSVSREKKESFPLTVTSAQKNPTAFYLCASSTGDRILTEAFFGQGTRLTVV.

The rearrangement uses TRBV9 and TRBJ1-5, with D maybe TRBD1 (6 bases). Germline CDR1 SGDLS, CDR2 YYNGEE. The CDR3 contains 15 residues. The V gene lost 4 bases and the J gene lost 1 base, with 12 bases spanning the gap. The CDR3 region is CASSPSGQSNQPQHF. Written as DNA, the CDR3 is TGTGCCAGCAGCCCCAGTGGACAGAGCAATCAGCCCCAGCATTTT.

V usage is TRBV11-2 and J usage is TRBJ1-3; 8 nucleotides match TRBD1. In germline, CDR1 is SGHAT, CDR2 FQNNGV. This CDR3 is built from 15 residues. The J segment lost 4 bases and the V segment lost 2 bases, leaving 4 bases of the junction unmatched. CDR3 region: CASSLQGAPGNTIYF. The DNA of the CDR3 is TGTGCCAGCAGCTTACAGGGGGCGCCCGGAAACACCATATATTTT.

The chain has TRBV6-2 or TRBV6-3 and TRBJ1-2; D is uncertain. Per germline, CDR1 MNHEY and CDR2 SVGEGT. This CDR3 spans 14 amino acids. The V gene lost 7 bases and the J gene lost 7 bases, with 19 bases spanning the gap. The CDR3 DNA reads as TGTGCCAGCAACCCAAATGCGGGGAGGAGTGGCTACACCTTC. This encodes CASNPNAGRSGYTF.